This T cell receptor (beta chain) originates from a study of T cell responses to AZD1222 COVID-19 vaccine. As for the study in general: Both about-4-week and about-12-week second-dose recipients were combined.

TCRdb's table, derived via immunoSEQ multiplex PCR, lists solely in-frame clones and lacks some. Of approximately 150,000 clones listed, over 90% are singletons. To note about this clone: The antigen remains unidentified.

The germline gives CDR1 MNHNY, CDR2 SVGAGI (reference sequence). The CDR3 has 12 residues. V lost 2 bases and J 9 bases, leaving 10 bases between the germline ends. Findings of the study overall: Donors were mostly white British, more females; clonal diversity possibly underestimated. Spike was spanned by vaccine-associated CD4 TCRs, with dominance at 160-218 and 743-854. The number of AZD1222 recipients seropositive at baseline was only six.

The gene calls are TRBV6-6 and TRBJ1-1; no clear D gene. This sample comprised peripheral blood, obtained on day 0 of AZD1222 vaccination. This clonotype was obtained from an adult in good health. The CDR3 sequence is CASSYAGLKAFF. The CDR3 nucleotides are TGTGCCAGCAGTTACGCCGGGCTAAAAGCTTTCTTT.